The 29 T cell receptor beta chains presented below share a single source sample, sequenced in a study of memory CD4+ T cells and cytomegalovirus serostatus. Using immunoSEQ multiplex PCR, the repertoire was profiled, and TCRdb retains in-frame clones only, with some absent. Here the sample spans about 41,000 clones, about four fifths being singletons. Single viable CD3+CD4+CD8-CD45RO+ cells were sorted as the memory CD4+ T cells. Sequenced material: memory CD4+ T cells from blood. These receptors all come from an adult in good health and CMV-seronegative.

The genes are TRBV5-1 and TRBJ1-2; D ambiguous. V lost 4 bases to trimming and J lost 0 bases, with 10 bases between them. This CDR3 is 14 amino acids long. In germline, CDR1 is SGHRS, CDR2 YFSETQ. DNA for the CDR3: TGCGCCAGCAGCCTCCAGAGTTCTAACTATGGCTACACCTTC. It codes for CASSLQSSNYGYTF. Together with reference TRBV5-1 and TRBJ1-2, the CDR3 gives the full variable domain: KAGVTQTPRYLIKTRGQQVTLSCSPISGHRSVSWYQQTPGQGLQFLFEYFSETQRNKGNFPGRFSGRQFSNSRSEMNVSTLELGDSALYLCASSLQSSNYGYTFGSGTRLTVV.

The genes are TRBV29-1 and TRBJ2-2; 7 bases line up with TRBD1. The ends lost 7 bases at V and 2 bases at J; junction bases unmatched: 4. The germline gives CDR1 SQVTM, CDR2 ANQGSEA. This CDR3 contains 13 residues. The CDR3 coding sequence is TGCAGCGCACGGGACAGCAACACCGGGGAGCTGTTTTTT. Translated: CSARDSNTGELFF.

This chain uses TRBV5-1 with TRBJ2-7; D unclear. The CDR3 extends over 14 amino acids. V was clipped by 4 bases and J by 0 bases, with 11 bases between them. Germline V gene lookup returns CDR1 SGHRS and CDR2 YFSETQ. CDR3 DNA: TGCGCCAGCAGCGGGGTAGGAACCTCCTACGAGCAGTACTTC. This codes for CASSGVGTSYEQYF. Filled out from reference TRBV5-1 and TRBJ2-7, the complete variable domain reads KAGVTQTPRYLIKTRGQQVTLSCSPISGHRSVSWYQQTPGQGLQFLFEYFSETQRNKGNFPGRFSGRQFSNSRSEMNVSTLELGDSALYLCASSGVGTSYEQYFGPGTRLTVT.

This clone was seen a single time. This chain uses TRBV6-1 with TRBJ1-6; 7 bases match TRBD1. This CDR3 has 13 residues. Germline CDR1 reads MNHNS; CDR2 reads SASEGT. The V segment lost 6 bases and the J segment 13 bases; nucleotides outside the gene matches: 9. Here the CDR3 DNA reads TGTGCCAGCAGGGGACAGCCAACCTCCCCCCTCCACTTT. Translation gives CASRGQPTSPLHF.

In this sample, this clone turned up a few times. The gene calls are TRBV10-3 and TRBJ2-3; D gene ambiguous. Between the trimmed V and J ends, which lost 4 bases and 0 bases, there was a span of 8 bases. CDR3 length equals 14 residues. Per the germline V gene, CDR1 is ENHRY and CDR2 is SYGVKD. The CDR3 here is CAISGLLSTDTQYF. The CDR3 DNA is TGTGCCATCAGTGGTCTCCTCAGCACAGATACGCAGTATTTT.

The chain combines TRBV11-2 with TRBJ2-7, with TRBD2 as a possible D gene (7 bases). Trimming took 4 bases from V and 2 from J, leaving 18 bases between them. This CDR3 is 16 amino acids long. CDR1 is SGHAT, CDR2 FQNNGV, per germline. CDR3 sequence reads: CASSSRLGAGAYEQYF. The CDR3 DNA sequence: TGTGCCAGCAGCTCCCGCTTGGGGGCGGGAGCCTACGAGCAGTACTTC.

The J gene is TRBJ2-5, the V gene TRBV7-9, with a tentative D call TRBD1 (5 bases). V was trimmed by 3 bases and J by 4 bases, leaving 12 bases between them. The CDR3 contains 14 residues. Germline values: CDR1 SEHNR, CDR2 FQNEAQ (reference sequence). CDR3 bases: TGTGCCAGCAGCTTCGGGCAGGGTGGAGAGACCCAGTACTTC. Its translation: CASSFGQGGETQYF.

This clone was found once. The CDR3 protein is CASSKTAPSTDTQYF. In DNA form, the CDR3 reads TGTGCCAGCAGTAAGACAGCTCCTAGCACAGATACGCAGTATTTT. The rearrangement joins TRBV6-5 to TRBJ2-3; D is perhaps TRBD1 (5 bases). Trimming stripped 5 bases from V and 0 bases from J, with 12 bases between. The CDR3 is 15 amino acids. Germline V gene lookup returns CDR1 MNHEY and CDR2 SVGAGI.

This clone was detected a few times. The V and J genes are TRBV30 and TRBJ1-1; D is perhaps TRBD1 (5 bases). V lost 0 bases to trimming and J lost 3 bases, with 20 bases between them. This CDR3 contains 17 residues. The germline gives CDR1 GTSNPN, CDR2 SVGIG (reference sequence). CDR3: CAWSVLRDRPRDTEAFF. Here the CDR3 DNA reads TGTGCCTGGAGTGTACTTCGGGACCGACCCAGAGACACTGAAGCTTTCTTT.

This chain connects TRBV5-6 to TRBJ1-6, with TRBD1 matching 7 bases. Trimming took 5 bases from V and 8 from J; bases not matched to a gene: 1. CDR1 is SGHDT, CDR2 YYEEEE, per germline. This CDR3 region has 12 residues. The CDR3 nucleotides read TGTGCCAGCAGAACAGGGGATTCACCCCTCCACTTT. Amino acid sequence: CASRTGDSPLHF.

The chain links TRBV6-1 to TRBJ2-3, with 7 bases matching TRBD2. With 5 bases clipped from V and 4 bases from J, the junction kept 9 bases outside the gene matches. The CDR3 extends over 15 amino acids. Germline-derived CDR1 and CDR2 are MNHNS and SASEGT. The CDR3 nucleotides are TGTGCCAGCAGTACCCACCTTCTAGCGGCAGATACGCAGTATTTT. The encoded protein is CASSTHLLAADTQYF.

This clone turned up a few times. This chain links TRBV9 with TRBJ1-1, with a tentative D call TRBD1 (5 bases). Deletions cut 3 bases from V and 0 bases from J, with 9 bases between. This CDR3 contains 14 residues. Germline V gives CDR1 SGDLS, CDR2 YYNGEE. For the CDR3, the DNA is TGTGCCAGCAGCGGTGCAGGGTTGAACACTGAAGCTTTCTTT. Protein: CASSGAGLNTEAFF.

This clone was detected a few times. The V and J genes are TRBV6-1 and TRBJ1-1; D unresolved. Germline V gene data show CDR1 as MNHNS and CDR2 as SASEGT. Trimming removed 2 bases from V and 0 bases from J, with 10 bases in between. The CDR3 extends over 15 amino acids. DNA of the CDR3: TGTGCCAGCAGTGAATGGGCAGCCATGAACACTGAAGCTTTCTTT. Its translation: CASSEWAAMNTEAFF.

The chain uses TRBV18 and TRBJ1-5; TRBD1 is a possible D gene (5 bases). V was pared by 3 bases and J by 5 bases, with 11 bases between. There are 14 residues in the CDR3. Germline assignment: CDR1 KGHSH and CDR2 LQKENI. CDR3 sequence reads: CASSPQGYDQPQHF. CDR3 nucleotide sequence: TGTGCCAGCTCACCGCAGGGTTATGATCAGCCCCAGCATTTT.

The chain employs TRBV4-2 and TRBJ2-3; D possibly matches TRBD1 or TRBD2 (7 bases each). V was shortened by 1 base and J by 4 bases, with 15 bases between the two germline ends. The CDR3 extends over 16 amino acids. Per the germline V gene, CDR1 is LGHNA and CDR2 is YNFKEQ. The CDR3 protein is CASSQVGAGGADTQYF. CDR3 coding DNA: TGTGCCAGCAGCCAAGTGGGGGCAGGGGGGGCAGATACGCAGTATTTT.

The V and J genes are TRBV19 and TRBJ1-1; D not certain. With 4 bases removed from V and 0 bases from J, the gap between germline ends came to 6 bases. The germline CDR1 and CDR2 sequences are LNHDA and SQIVND (reference sequence). There are 13 residues in the CDR3. The CDR3 protein is CASSTQLNTEAFF. The CDR3, as DNA: TGTGCCAGTAGTACGCAGTTGAACACTGAAGCTTTCTTT.

This sequence joins TRBV7-6 and TRBJ2-5; 13 bases align to TRBD2. The CDR3 contains 17 residues. V was pared by 1 base and J by 6 bases, with 8 bases of the junction left unmatched. Germline V gene sequence: CDR1 SGHVS, CDR2 FNYEAQ. CDR3 bases: TGTGCCAGCAGCTTAGAAACACTAGCGGGGGGGCATAAGACCCAGTACTTC. Translated, it gives CASSLETLAGGHKTQYF.

A note on this clone: Relative to the germline gene, one junction end is altered; a read error may explain this. This rearrangement joins TRBV7-3 to TRBJ2-1; D unclear. This CDR3 is built from 14 residues. Looked up from germline, CDR1 is SGHTA and CDR2 is FQGTGA. CDR3 residues: CASSKSASNNEQFF. The CDR3 DNA sequence: TGTGCCAGCAGCAAGTCAGCCTCCAACAATGAGCAGTTCTTC.

The chain has TRBV6-5 and TRBJ2-5, with no clear D. V was pared by 3 bases and J by 1 base, with 9 bases between. Germline V gene lookup returns CDR1 MNHEY and CDR2 SVGAGI. The length of the CDR3 is 14 residues. CDR3 amino acids: CASSYQRSQETQYF. For the CDR3, the DNA is TGTGCCAGCAGTTATCAAAGGAGCCAAGAGACCCAGTACTTC.

The genes are TRBV7-2 and TRBJ2-3; 12 positions match TRBD2. V was pared by 1 base and J by 6 bases, with 5 bases of the junction left unmatched. The CDR3 length is 16 residues. The germline CDR1 and CDR2 sequences are SGHTA and FQGNSA. The CDR3 DNA reads TGTGCCAGCAGCTTAGTGTCTAGCGGGGGGGATGATACGCAGTATTTT. Its translation: CASSLVSSGGDDTQYF.

CDR3 DNA: TGTGCCAGCAGCTTATACGCCGATCAGCCCCAGCATTTT. As protein: CASSLYADQPQHF. The gene calls are TRBV7-3 and TRBJ1-5; D uncertain. Between the trimmed V and J ends, which lost 2 bases and 5 bases, there was a span of 7 bases. CDR3 size: 13 residues. The germline V gene encodes CDR1 SGHTA and CDR2 FQGTGA.

This chain joins TRBV25-1 and TRBJ2-7; a weak D match, TRBD2 (5 bases). Germline values: CDR1 MGHDK, CDR2 SYGVNS. The CDR3 sequence is 12 residues long. The V end was cut by 2 bases, the J end by 6 bases, with 8 bases between. The CDR3 DNA is TGTGCCAGCAGTGAAGGTCGGGGCGAGCAGTACTTC. Its translation is CASSEGRGEQYF.

V usage is TRBV5-1 and J usage is TRBJ1-1, with TRBD1 matching over 7 bases. After removal of 3 bases from V and 4 bases from J, the junction contained 6 bases not matched to a gene. Germline CDR1 and CDR2: SGHRS and YFSETQ. This CDR3 spans 14 amino acids. The CDR3 DNA reads as TGCGCCAGCAGCTGGGGACAGCCGGGCACTGAAGCTTTCTTT. It is translated as CASSWGQPGTEAFF.

V is TRBV6-5 and J is TRBJ1-1; weak D call: TRBD1 (5 bases). The CDR3 spans 11 residues. Trimming took off 6 bases at V and 9 bases at J, with 11 bases between the two ends. The germline V gene encodes CDR1 MNHEY and CDR2 SVGAGI. The CDR3 sequence is CASRLSGKAFF. In DNA, the CDR3 is TGTGCCAGCAGACTATCAGGGAAAGCTTTCTTT.

To note about this clone: Its ends do not fully match the called genes, so a read error is possible. The chain links TRBV5-5 to TRBJ1-6; possibly TRBD1 for D (5 bases). The CDR3 is made up of 13 amino acids. Per the germline V gene, CDR1 is SGHKS and CDR2 is YYEKEE (reference sequence). This CDR3 reads CASNLRGNGPLHF. The CDR3 nucleotides read TGTGCCAGCAACTTGCGGGGGAACGGGCCCCTCCACTTT. Full variable domain (remainder filled in from reference TRBV5-5 and TRBJ1-6): DAGVTQSPTHLIKTRGQQVTLRCSPISGHKSVSWYQQVLGQGPQFIFQYYEKEERGRGNFPDRFSARQFPNYSSELNVNALLLGDSALYLCASNLRGNGPLHFGNGTRLTVT.

The count of this clone is one. The J gene is TRBJ2-1, the V gene TRBV6-5; tentatively, D is TRBD1 (5 bases). The CDR3 length is 11 residues. V was clipped by 3 bases and J by 9 bases, with 6 bases between them. Germline V gives CDR1 MNHEY, CDR2 SVGAGI. The CDR3 nucleotides are TGTGCCAGCAGTTATGGGGCTGAGCAGTTCTTC. It translates to CASSYGAEQFF.

J is TRBJ1-1 and V is TRBV30; possible D gene TRBD1, 5 bases. CDR1 and CDR2 (germline): GTSNPN, SVGIG (reference sequence). The CDR3 length is 12 residues. The ends were cut back, 2 bases at V and 5 bases at J, with 9 bases in the middle. In nucleotides, the CDR3 is TGTGCCTGGAGTCCAGGGCGGACTGAAGCTTTCTTT. Translating gives CAWSPGRTEAFF.

This clone is labeled medium-sized (0.01 to 0.1%). The chain combines TRBV19 with TRBJ2-1; 8 bases map to TRBD2. J gave up 5 bases and V 4 bases, and 16 bases lay outside the gene matches. The CDR3 length is 18 residues. Germline V gene sequence: CDR1 LNHDA, CDR2 SQIVND (reference sequence). The chain's CDR3 is CASSRPLAAAGRDNEQFF. The DNA of the CDR3 is TGTGCCAGTAGTAGACCACTAGCGGCCGCTGGACGAGACAATGAGCAGTTCTTC. The full variable domain, completed using reference TRBV19 and TRBJ2-1, is DGGITQSPKYLFRKEGQNVTLSCEQNLNHDAMYWYRQDPGQGLRLIYYSQIVNDFQKGDIAEGYSVSREKKESFPLTVTSAQKNPTAFYLCASSRPLAAAGRDNEQFFGPGTRLTVL.

This chain connects TRBV10-3 to TRBJ1-4; D is unclear. CDR1 ENHRY and CDR2 SYGVKD come from the germline V gene. The V end lost 10 bases, the J end lost 5 bases, and 14 bases lay between the germline ends. The CDR3 sequence is 13 residues long. In nucleotides, the CDR3 is TGTGCCACCATGCGGGCTTACAATGAAAAACTGTTTTTT. It is translated as CATMRAYNEKLFF.